These 8 T cell receptor beta chains were sequenced from one sample in a study of T-cell reconstitution after alpha-beta-depleted transplantation in children. It was with unique molecular identifiers that the TCRbeta library was prepared. TCRdb passed the PCR reads through MiXCR, listing each CDR3 protein once. The sample has some 200,000 distinct CDR3 sequences; 14% to 15% are singletons. Sequenced here: PBMCs from the stem cell graft donor, sampled from the stem cell graft. All receptors come from a human donor who donated a stem cell graft to a child with acute lymphoblastic leukemia.

This clonotype was observed many times. CDR3 region: CASSPADGATNEKLFF. CDR3 nucleotide sequence: TGCGCCAGCAGCCCCGCGGACGGAGCAACTAATGAAAAACTGTTTTTT. The chain recombines TRBV5-1 with TRBJ1-4; D not resolved. Per the germline V gene, CDR1 is SGHRS and CDR2 is YFSETQ. The germline V and J ends were trimmed by 4 bases and 0 bases, with 13 bases remaining between them. CDR3 length equals 16 residues.

Points on this clonotype: Possible read error: a much larger clone is one base away. The chain links TRBV12-3 or TRBV12-4 to TRBJ1-1; no reliable D call. Trimming shortened V by 2 bases and J by 4 bases, and 14 bases separated the two germline ends. The CDR3 spans 15 residues. The chain's CDR3 is CASSLYRGLGTEAFF. Here the CDR3 DNA reads TGTGCCAGCAGTTTATATCGCGGGCTGGGCACTGAAGCTTTCTTT.

This clonotype was counted ten times or more. This chain joins TRBV11-3 and TRBJ1-1, with no clear D. The CDR3 loop spans 13 amino acids. Looked up from germline, CDR1 is SGHNT and CDR2 is YENEEA. The ends were cut back, 4 bases at V and 3 bases at J, with 9 bases in the middle. CDR3 bases: TGTGCCAGCAGCTCCCTTCCTGACACTGAAGCTTTCTTT. This codes for CASSSLPDTEAFF.

This clonotype was observed a few times. The V call is TRBV29-1, the J call TRBJ1-2; a weak D match, TRBD1 (5 bases). Germline CDR1 is SQVTM and CDR2 is ANQGSEA. V was pared by 3 bases and J by 4 bases, with 15 bases between. The CDR3 length is 14 residues. For the CDR3, the DNA is TGCAGCGTTGATCCCGGGGGTAAGGGCTATGGCTACACCTTC. Its protein is CSVDPGGKGYGYTF.

This clonotype was recorded at least ten times. One junction end disagrees with the germline gene, perhaps due to a read error. The J gene is TRBJ1-1, the V gene TRBV7-7; no clear D gene. CDR1 and CDR2 from the germline V gene are SSHAT and FNYEAQ (reference sequence). This CDR3 spans 13 amino acids. The DNA for the CDR3 is TGTGCTAGCAGCCTCCGCGAGGACACTGAAGCTTTCTTT. Amino acid sequence: CASSLREDTEAFF.

In this sample, this clonotype turned up many times. The chain is built from TRBV6-5 and TRBJ1-6; D remains ambiguous. Per germline, CDR1 MNHEY and CDR2 SVGAGI. Trimming took off 2 bases at V and 4 bases at J, with 9 bases between the two ends. The CDR3 is 15 residues long. CDR3 bases: TGTGCCAGCAGTTACAGCGGGTCTTATAATTCACCCCTCCACTTT. Translating gives CASSYSGSYNSPLHF.

This clonotype showed up many times. The CDR3: CSANRASGMADTQYF. The CDR3 DNA follows: TGCAGTGCAAATAGGGCTAGCGGGATGGCAGATACGCAGTATTTT. The chain recombines TRBV20-1 with TRBJ2-3; 9 nucleotides align to TRBD2. The V and J ends lost 6 bases and 4 bases, in that order; junction bases with no gene match: 11. Germline V lookup: CDR1 DFQATT, CDR2 SNEGSKA (reference sequence). The CDR3 has 15 amino acids.

This clonotype came up many times. The chain employs TRBV6-5 and TRBJ2-5; D may correspond to TRBD1 or TRBD2 (6 bases each). The ends were cut back, 5 bases at V and 5 bases at J, with 9 bases in the middle. The CDR3 sequence is 12 residues long. The germline V gene has CDR1 MNHEY and CDR2 SVGAGI. CDR3 region: CASSRGRETQYF. For the CDR3, the DNA is TGTGCCAGCAGTCGGGGGCGGGAGACCCAGTACTTC.